The 17 T cell receptor beta chains below all came from one sample that was sequenced in a study of blood T cell repertoires in COVID-19. TCRdb keeps only in-frame clones here, not all; method: immunoSEQ multiplex PCR. The table includes some 130,000 clones, around 89% detected once. Sequencing was carried out using peripheral blood. The source of these receptors is a man in his fifties with acute or convalescent COVID-19.

The chain links TRBV28 to TRBJ1-2; 8 nucleotides align to TRBD1. Germline V lookup: CDR1 MDHEN, CDR2 SYDVKM. The CDR3 consists of 14 residues. V was clipped by 6 bases and J by 7 bases; unmatched bases: 10. CDR3 DNA: TGTGCCAGCAGACCTAACACAGGGGGTGGTGGCTACACCTTC. It is translated as CASRPNTGGGGYTF.

The chain has TRBV19 and TRBJ2-2; 7 bases match TRBD1. Per the germline V gene, CDR1 is LNHDA and CDR2 is SQIVND (reference sequence). The CDR3 runs to 15 residues. V lost 3 bases to trimming and J lost 6 bases; unmatched junction nucleotides: 7. CDR3 amino acids: CASSIPRTGAGELFF. CDR3 DNA: TGTGCCAGTAGTATCCCCCGGACAGGTGCCGGGGAGCTGTTTTTT.

This sequence joins TRBV12-5 and TRBJ2-2; perhaps TRBD2 as D (6 bases). This CDR3 is built from 14 residues. V lost 6 bases to trimming and J lost 2 bases, with 10 bases between them. Germline values: CDR1 LGHNT, CDR2 FRNRAP. In DNA form, the CDR3 reads TGTGCTAGTGGGAAGGGACTCAACACCGGGGAGCTGTTTTTT. Protein product: CASGKGLNTGELFF.

This clone was observed a few times. This chain links TRBV27 with TRBJ2-7; D is possibly TRBD2 (5 bases). Germline V lookup: CDR1 MNHEY, CDR2 SMNVEV (reference sequence). The CDR3 totals 13 residues. Trimming shortened V by 6 bases and J by 2 bases, and 11 bases separated the two germline ends. CDR3 nucleotides: TGTGCCAGCAGACTCAGCGGTACCTACGAGCAGTACTTC. Amino acid sequence: CASRLSGTYEQYF.

The chain carries TRBV6-5 and TRBJ1-1; D call uncertain. Germline V CDR1 and CDR2: MNHEY, SVGAGI. Trimming shortened V by 10 bases and J by 6 bases, and 15 bases separated the two germline ends. The CDR3 extends over 12 amino acids. This chain's CDR3 is CATNLFGSEAFF. The CDR3 DNA is TGTGCCACAAACCTCTTTGGCTCTGAAGCTTTCTTT.

The chain couples TRBV11-3 to TRBJ2-5; D call uncertain. CDR3 length: 12 residues. Trimming removed 4 bases from V and 3 bases from J, with 6 bases in between. In germline, CDR1 is SGHNT, CDR2 YENEEA. The CDR3 spells CASSSSEETQYF. As DNA, the CDR3 is TGTGCCAGCAGCTCCTCGGAAGAGACCCAGTACTTC. The variable domain in full, completed from reference TRBV11-3 and TRBJ2-5, reads EAGVVQSPRYKIIEKKQPVAFWCNPISGHNTLYWYLQNLGQGPELLIRYENEEAVDDSQLPKDRFSAERLKGVDSTLKIQPAELGDSAVYLCASSSSEETQYFGPGTRLLVL.

This chain links TRBV12-2 with TRBJ1-1; TRBD1 reflects the table's D call only, with no check against the DNA. TRBV12-2 is a pseudogene locus. The length of the CDR3 is 17 residues. DNA of the CDR3: TGTGCAAGTCGCTTACCACCGGGACAGGGGGAGGGCACTGAAGCTTTCTTT. This codes for CASRLPPGQGEGTEAFF.

A word on this clone: Other DNA sequences within the sample encode an identical CDR3. V is TRBV5-1 and J is TRBJ1-1, with D perhaps matching TRBD1 (5 bases). CDR3 length: 14 residues. CDR1 and CDR2 from the germline V gene are SGHRS and YFSETQ. With 3 bases removed from V and 2 bases from J, the gap between germline ends came to 11 bases. The CDR3 reads CASSYLDRNTEAFF. As DNA, the CDR3 is TGCGCCAGCAGCTACTTAGACAGAAACACTGAAGCTTTCTTT.

The chain couples TRBV28 to TRBJ1-1, with a possible D match to TRBD1 (5 bases). CDR1 is MDHEN and CDR2 is SYDVKM in the germline V gene. V was pared by 6 bases and J by 5 bases, with 16 bases between. The CDR3 extends over 14 amino acids. In DNA form, the CDR3 reads TGTGCCAGCAGGGAATCAGGGATAGTAACTGAAGCTTTCTTT. The encoded protein is CASRESGIVTEAFF.

The chain recombines TRBV10-1 with TRBJ1-6, with TRBD1 matching over 7 bases. V gave up 5 bases and J gave up 6 bases; unmatched junction bases: 19. CDR1 is WNHNN, CDR2 SYGVQD, per germline (reference sequence). This CDR3 contains 19 residues. CDR3 sequence reads: CASSISTPDRALTNSPLHF. CDR3 DNA: TGCGCCAGCAGTATATCAACGCCCGACAGGGCTCTCACTAATTCACCCCTCCACTTT.

J is TRBJ1-1 and V is TRBV5-1, with D possibly matching TRBD1 (6 bases). The V gene lost 4 bases and the J gene lost 3 bases, with 16 bases spanning the gap. Germline CDR1 and CDR2: SGHRS and YFSETQ. The CDR3 runs to 15 residues. The DNA of the CDR3 is TGCGCCAGCAGCCCACAGGGAAATTTACACACTGAAGCTTTCTTT. Amino acid sequence: CASSPQGNLHTEAFF.

The rearrangement uses TRBV19 and TRBJ1-2, with D unresolved. This CDR3 is 12 amino acids long. From germline, CDR1 is LNHDA and CDR2 SQIVND (reference sequence). The V and J ends lost 7 bases and 3 bases respectively, with 9 bases between them. For the CDR3, the DNA is TGTGCCAGTAATACGGGAGACTATGGCTACACCTTC. Translation: CASNTGDYGYTF.

J is TRBJ2-3 and V is TRBV5-4; TRBD2 is a possible D gene (7 bases). The V and J ends lost 7 bases and 6 bases respectively, with 18 bases between them. The germline V gene has CDR1 SGHNT and CDR2 YYREEE (reference sequence). The CDR3 is 14 amino acids. In DNA, the CDR3 is TGTGCCAGCGGAGGGCGGGAGAGGGGGGATACGCAGTATTTT. Translation gives CASGGRERGDTQYF.

The rearrangement uses TRBV9 and TRBJ2-1; 8 bases are shared with TRBD2. V shed 1 base, J shed 7 bases, and the junction held 10 bases outside the gene matches. Germline CDR1 and CDR2: SGDLS and YYNGEE. CDR3 length: 16 residues. The CDR3 is CASSVSGSGNLNEQFF. CDR3 sequence (DNA): TGTGCCAGCAGCGTATCGGGTAGCGGGAATTTAAATGAGCAGTTCTTC.

The chain employs TRBV5-6 and TRBJ1-2; 12 bases map to TRBD1. The V and J ends lost 4 bases and 5 bases, in that order; junction bases with no gene match: 9. The germline gives CDR1 SGHDT, CDR2 YYEEEE. The CDR3 spans 16 residues. Here the CDR3 DNA reads TGTGCCAGCAGCCCCGGGACAGGGGGCGTCGCATATGGCTACACCTTC. Residues: CASSPGTGGVAYGYTF.

This clone was counted a single time. The chain has TRBV6-5 and TRBJ2-5, with D perhaps TRBD2 (5 bases). The CDR3 spans 14 residues. Germline CDR1 is MNHEY and CDR2 is SVGAGI. V was pared by 5 bases and J by 7 bases, with 17 bases between. The CDR3 protein is CASSLLEREGTQYF. The CDR3 coding sequence is TGTGCCAGCAGTCTCTTGGAGAGAGAGGGGACCCAGTACTTC.

The chain joins TRBV5-1 to TRBJ2-7, with 7 bases lining up with TRBD1. The length of the CDR3 is 13 residues. The germline CDR1 and CDR2 sequences are SGHRS and YFSETQ. V shed 7 bases, J shed 1 base, and the junction held 5 bases outside the gene matches. The CDR3 here is CASRQGESYEQYF. The CDR3 DNA reads TGCGCCAGCCGACAGGGCGAGTCCTACGAGCAGTACTTC.